This entry lists 2 T cell receptor beta chains sequenced from one sample in a study of control samples from healthy donors and cancer patients. Repertoires were generated with immunoSEQ multiplex PCR, while TCRdb's copy carries only in-frame clones and drops some. The sample records about 82,000 clones, 80% to 90% being singletons. The sequencing sample was made of blood. The source is a man aged 45-65 years in good health.

V and J are TRBV4-2 and TRBJ2-3, with TRBD2 identical over 8 bases. The CDR3 totals 18 residues. Losses at the gene ends were 0 bases for V and 9 bases for J; bases not matched to a gene: 17. From germline, CDR1 is LGHNA and CDR2 YNFKEQ. DNA of the CDR3: TGTGCCAGCAGCCAAGACATGGCCCAGAAGCGGGAGTCGGCAACGCAGTATTTT. Its translation: CASSQDMAQKRESATQYF.

The gene calls are TRBV4-3 and TRBJ1-2, with D maybe TRBD1 (6 bases). V was shortened by 3 bases and J by 0 bases, with 14 bases between the two germline ends. Germline loops: CDR1 LGHNA, CDR2 YSLEER. This CDR3 is 16 amino acids long. The CDR3 reads CASSHPKQGTNYGYTF. In DNA form, the CDR3 reads TGCGCCAGCAGCCACCCAAAACAGGGAACTAACTATGGCTACACCTTC.